This T cell receptor beta chain emerged from a study of blood T cells in healthy people across ages. Study observations and caveats: Compared with aged donors, long-lived donors showed fewer expanded clones, suggesting selection.

Together with a sample-barcoded 5' primer, a J-beta primer mix was included in a second PCR lasting about 7 to 11 cycles. Each CDR3 protein gets one entry after TCRdb re-called the 5' RACE reads with MiXCR. The table has approximately 800,000 distinct CDR3 sequences, 20% to 25% seen once. Trimming shortened V by 4 bases and J by 5 bases, and 15 bases separated the two germline ends. Germline V gives CDR1 SGHRS, CDR2 YFSETQ. The CDR3 length is 15 residues. A remark on this clonotype: The antigen is not known.

This sample was also put to use in a study of T cells of mothers and their children. Turning to that study: All donors were healthy and Caucasian; they were a few mothers and their six children. Overlap ran slightly, non-significantly higher for related than unrelated mother-child pairs.

The chain is built from TRBV5-1 and TRBJ1-4; possible D gene TRBD1, 6 bases. Input material: blood. The TCR comes from a boy aged 5 to 17 in good health. In DNA, the CDR3 is TGCGCCAGCAGCCCTACCGGGACACCGAATGAAAAACTGTTTTTT. It codes for CASSPTGTPNEKLFF.